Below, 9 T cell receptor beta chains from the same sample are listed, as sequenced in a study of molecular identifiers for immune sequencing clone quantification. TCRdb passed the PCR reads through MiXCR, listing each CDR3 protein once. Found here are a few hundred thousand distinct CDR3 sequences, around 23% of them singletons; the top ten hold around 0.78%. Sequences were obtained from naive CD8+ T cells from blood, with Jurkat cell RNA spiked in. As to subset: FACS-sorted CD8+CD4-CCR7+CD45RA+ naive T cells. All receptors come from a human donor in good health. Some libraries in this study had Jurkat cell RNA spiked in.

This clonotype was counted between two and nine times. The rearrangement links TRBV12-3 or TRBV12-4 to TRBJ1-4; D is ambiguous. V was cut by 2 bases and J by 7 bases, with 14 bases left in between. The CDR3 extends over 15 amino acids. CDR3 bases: TGTGCCAGCAGTTTATCGGCCCGCTGGGTTGAAAAACTGTTTTTT. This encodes CASSLSARWVEKLFF.

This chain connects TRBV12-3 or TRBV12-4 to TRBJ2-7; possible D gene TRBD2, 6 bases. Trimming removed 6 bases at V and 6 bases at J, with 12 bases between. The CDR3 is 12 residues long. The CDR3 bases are TGTGCCAGCAGCAGCATGGGGGGCGAGCAGTACTTC. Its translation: CASSSMGGEQYF.

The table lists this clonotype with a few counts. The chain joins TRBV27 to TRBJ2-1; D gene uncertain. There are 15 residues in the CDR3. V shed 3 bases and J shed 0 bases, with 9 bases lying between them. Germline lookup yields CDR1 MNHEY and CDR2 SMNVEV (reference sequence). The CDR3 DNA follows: TGTGCCAGCAGTTTCGGTCCGAGCTCCTACAATGAGCAGTTCTTC. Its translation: CASSFGPSSYNEQFF.

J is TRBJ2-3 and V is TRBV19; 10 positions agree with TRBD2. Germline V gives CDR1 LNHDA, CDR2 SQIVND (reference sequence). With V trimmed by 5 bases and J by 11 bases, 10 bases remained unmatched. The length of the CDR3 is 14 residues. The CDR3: CASSWSGRAVMQYF. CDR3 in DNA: TGTGCCAGTAGTTGGAGCGGGAGGGCAGTTATGCAGTATTTT.

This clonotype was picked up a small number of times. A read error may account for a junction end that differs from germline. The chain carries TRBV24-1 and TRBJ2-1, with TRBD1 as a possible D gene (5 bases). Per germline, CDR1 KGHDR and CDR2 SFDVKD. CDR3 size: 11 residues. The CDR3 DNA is TGTGCCACCGGTGAACAGGATGAGCAGTTCTTC. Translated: CATGEQDEQFF.

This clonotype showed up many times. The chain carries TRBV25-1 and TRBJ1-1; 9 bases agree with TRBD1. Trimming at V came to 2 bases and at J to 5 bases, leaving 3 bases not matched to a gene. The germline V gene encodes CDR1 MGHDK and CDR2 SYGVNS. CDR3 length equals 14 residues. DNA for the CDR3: TGTGCCAGCAGTGAAGGACAGGGGCGTACTGAAGCTTTCTTT. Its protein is CASSEGQGRTEAFF.

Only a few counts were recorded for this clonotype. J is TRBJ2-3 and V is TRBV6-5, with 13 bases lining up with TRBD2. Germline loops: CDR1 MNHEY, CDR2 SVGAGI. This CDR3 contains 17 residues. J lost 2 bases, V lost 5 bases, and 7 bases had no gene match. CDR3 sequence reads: CASSQPGLAGNTDTQYF. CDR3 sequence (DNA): TGTGCCAGCAGTCAACCGGGACTAGCGGGGAACACAGATACGCAGTATTTT.

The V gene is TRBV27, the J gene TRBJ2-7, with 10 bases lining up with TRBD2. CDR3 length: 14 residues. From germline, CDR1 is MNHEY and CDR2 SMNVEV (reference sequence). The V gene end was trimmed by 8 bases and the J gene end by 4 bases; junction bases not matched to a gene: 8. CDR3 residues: CASGPGLAMYEQYF. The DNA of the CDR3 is TGTGCCAGCGGCCCGGGACTAGCGATGTACGAGCAGTACTTC.

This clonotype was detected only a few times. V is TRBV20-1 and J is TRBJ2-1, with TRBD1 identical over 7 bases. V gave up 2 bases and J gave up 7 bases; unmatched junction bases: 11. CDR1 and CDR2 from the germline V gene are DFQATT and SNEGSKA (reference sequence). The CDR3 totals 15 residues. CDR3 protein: CSARPLDPQGNEQFF. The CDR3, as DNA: TGCAGTGCTAGACCCCTGGATCCACAGGGGAATGAGCAGTTCTTC.